The clone carrying this T cell receptor beta chain was observed many times. The antigen is unknown. With a much larger clone just one base away, this may be a read error. This sample was taken from a study of breast tumors, draining lymph nodes, adjacent tissues. Overall study findings and caveats: The lymph node origin of tumor T cells was framed as consistent with a hypothesis, not demonstrated.

The CDR3 length is 13 residues. With 2 bases removed from V and 6 bases from J, the gap between germline ends came to 8 bases. Germline V lookup: CDR1 MGHRA, CDR2 YSYEKL. TCRdb fed the multiplex PCR reads into MiXCR, producing one record per CDR3 protein. The sample has about 22,000 distinct CDR3 sequences, about 64% seen once. The sequenced material came from tumor-adjacent breast tissue. The receptor was derived from a female donor with breast cancer. Some clones in this sample may be carry-over from other donors' samples. The chain couples TRBV4-1 to TRBJ1-5; D gene ambiguous. In DNA, the CDR3 is TGCGCCAGCAGCCAAAATCGGGTTCAGCCCCAGCATTTT. Translation gives CASSQNRVQPQHF.